This T cell receptor beta chain was sequenced in a study of blood T cell repertoires in COVID-19. In the original analysis: Amplification of reference gene primers provided the estimated nucleated cell counts. The table came from immunoSEQ multiplex PCR; TCRdb's copy has only in-frame clones and leaves some out. That table furnishes V, J and clone size, whereas the DNA furnished D and trimming. The sample yields some 120,000 clones, 75% to 90% seen once. Germline V lookup: CDR1 SNHLY, CDR2 FYNNEI. V was pared by 3 bases and J by 1 base, with 3 bases between. The CDR3 covers 13 residues. Sequenced material: PBMCs or T cells enriched from blood (not recorded which). The chain employs TRBV2 and TRBJ2-2, with unresolved D. This TCR was recovered from a man aged 25-45 years who had recovered from COVID-19. Here the CDR3 DNA reads TGTGCCAGCAGTGAGCGGAACACCGGGGAGCTGTTTTTT. Residues: CASSERNTGELFF.